One T cell receptor beta chain is described in this entry. CDR3 size: 17 residues. J lost 5 bases, V lost 0 bases, and 11 bases had no gene match. Germline assignment: CDR1 SGHRS and CDR2 YFSETQ. This sample is part of a study of OX40 agonist ivuxolimab in advanced cancers. Profiled with immunoSEQ multiplex PCR; TCRdb holds only in-frame clones, not every one. Of roughly 70,000 clones in the sample, about 84% were seen once. The chain links TRBV5-1 to TRBJ1-2; 9 nucleotides line up with TRBD1. The source is an adult with an advanced solid tumor such as melanoma, head and neck, liver or kidney cancer. The sequencing here drew on CD4+ or CD8+ T cells sorted from blood, taken in a trial of the OX40 agonist ivuxolimab. Written as DNA, the CDR3 is TGCGCCAGCAGCTTGGAAAGGCCCCCGGGACAGGGATATGGCTACACCTTC. It is translated as CASSLERPPGQGYGYTF. The whole variable domain, filled in from reference TRBV5-1 and TRBJ1-2, reads KAGVTQTPRYLIKTRGQQVTLSCSPISGHRSVSWYQQTPGQGLQFLFEYFSETQRNKGNFPGRFSGRQFSNSRSEMNVSTLELGDSALYLCASSLERPPGQGYGYTFGSGTRLTVV.